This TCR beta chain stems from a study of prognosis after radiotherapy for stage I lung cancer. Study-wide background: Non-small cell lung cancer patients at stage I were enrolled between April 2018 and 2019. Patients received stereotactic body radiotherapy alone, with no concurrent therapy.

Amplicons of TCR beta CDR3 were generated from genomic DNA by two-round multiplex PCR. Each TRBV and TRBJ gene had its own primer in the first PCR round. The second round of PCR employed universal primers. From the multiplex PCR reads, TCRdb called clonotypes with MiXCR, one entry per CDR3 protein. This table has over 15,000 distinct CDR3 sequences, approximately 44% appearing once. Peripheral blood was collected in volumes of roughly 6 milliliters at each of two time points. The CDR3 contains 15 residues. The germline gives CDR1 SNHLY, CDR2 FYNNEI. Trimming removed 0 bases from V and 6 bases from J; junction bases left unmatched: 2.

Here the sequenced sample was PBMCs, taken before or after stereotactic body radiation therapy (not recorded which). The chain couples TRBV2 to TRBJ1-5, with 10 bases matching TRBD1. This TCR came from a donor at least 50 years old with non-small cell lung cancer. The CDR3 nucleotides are TGTGCCAGCAGTGAAGCGGGACAGGGGAGTCAGCCCCAGCATTTT. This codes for CASSEAGQGSQPQHF.